The clone carrying this T cell receptor beta chain was detected many times. The data derive from a study of patients and donors after allogeneic stem cell transplantation. TCRdb used MiXCR to reprocess the RT-PCR reads, holding one entry per CDR3 protein. The sample lists about 400,000 distinct CDR3 sequences, 16% occurring once. Source material: blood, either unsorted or a sorted T cell fraction (not recorded which). This clonotype originated in a human donor who was either an allogeneic HSCT recipient or a stem cell or donor lymphocyte infusion donor (not recorded which). It is not recorded whose cells these are; they may come from a transplant donor.

Here the CDR3 DNA reads TGTGCCAGCAGTTACATCGGGGGCGCGCAGTACTTC. It is translated as CASSYIGGAQYF. V usage is TRBV6-6 and J usage is TRBJ2-7, with D possibly being TRBD1 or TRBD2 (6 bases each). V lost 2 bases to trimming and J lost 9 bases, with 11 bases between them. The CDR3 spans 12 residues. Germline values: CDR1 MNHNY, CDR2 SVGAGI (reference sequence).